This record looks at one T cell receptor beta chain sequence and its context. It has no known antigen specificity. Base qualities are not at hand, and no much larger clone is one base apart. This specimen belongs to a study of blood T cell repertoires in COVID-19 (dated by TCRdb to about 2020). With respect to the entire study: Samples from collaborators originated in the United States, Italy and Spain and spanned both the acute and convalescent phases of COVID-19. The material from the prospective study consisted of cDNA or gDNA derived from T cells, B-cell-depleted T cells, or PBMCs. Subjects who had been exposed to COVID-19, were actively infected with it, or had recovered from it provided the deeply sampled blood TCRbeta repertoires that made up the dataset. The repertoires were released in a freely available public database intended as a resource for research on the immune response to SARS-CoV-2. Samples were obtained from the ongoing ImmuneRACE study (first 160 participants) and from some 1,200 subjects provided by 6 global collaborators. Sample metadata almost always included a de-identified subject ID, COVID-19 status, age in years and sex. Where available, HLA class I and class II types were obtained from metadata supplied by the sample provider rather than from assay-based typing.

What the research found in general, with its limitations: Clinical and demographic metadata were provided uncurated, with the amount varying by source and participant.

The immunoSEQ Assay, a bias-controlled multiplex PCR, was used to amplify TCRbeta CDR3 regions from genomic DNA. The authors processed their data as follows. The number of nucleated cells in each sample was estimated by amplification of reference gene primers within the assay. Sequence reads were collapsed and filtered to measure the absolute abundance of every unique TCRbeta CDR3 rearrangement. For each sample, productive Simpson clonality was calculated by taking the square root of Simpson's diversity index across productive rearrangements. In TCRdb, the immuneACCESS table is reduced to in-frame sequences with V and J assigned. These tables do not hold every clone; where another copy was compared, an unresolved V gene accounts for under half, and the others remain unexplained. From that table come the V and J calls and clone size; the DNA was used to work out D and trimming. The sample includes some 140,000 clones, with approximately 83% observed a single time. 9% to 14% of the sample is in the top ten clones.

In Seattle, one collaborating source enrolled patients while the infection was active and tracked those patients longitudinally over the course of disease. Collaborating institutions collected whole blood in K2EDTA tubes following their own protocols. Collaborator samples were shipped for TCRbeta analysis as frozen whole blood, isolated PBMCs, or DNA extracted from either sample type. V has 2 bases trimmed and J has 4 bases trimmed; junction bases matching no gene number 5. CDR1 and CDR2 were assigned from the germline V gene as SGHAT and FQNNGV. Including the terminal cysteine and phenylalanine, the CDR3 comprises 15 residues. Only CDR3 DNA remains: 45 bases, in frame from the first base.

The chain employs TRBV11-2 and TRBJ1-2, with 9 middle bases fitting TRBD1. Sequencing used peripheral blood. The sequence was obtained from a woman in her sixties with COVID-19, enrolled during active disease. DNA sequence: TGTGCCAGCAGCTTACCGGGACAGGGAAGCTATGGCTACACCTTC. This sequence encodes CASSLPGQGSYGYTF.